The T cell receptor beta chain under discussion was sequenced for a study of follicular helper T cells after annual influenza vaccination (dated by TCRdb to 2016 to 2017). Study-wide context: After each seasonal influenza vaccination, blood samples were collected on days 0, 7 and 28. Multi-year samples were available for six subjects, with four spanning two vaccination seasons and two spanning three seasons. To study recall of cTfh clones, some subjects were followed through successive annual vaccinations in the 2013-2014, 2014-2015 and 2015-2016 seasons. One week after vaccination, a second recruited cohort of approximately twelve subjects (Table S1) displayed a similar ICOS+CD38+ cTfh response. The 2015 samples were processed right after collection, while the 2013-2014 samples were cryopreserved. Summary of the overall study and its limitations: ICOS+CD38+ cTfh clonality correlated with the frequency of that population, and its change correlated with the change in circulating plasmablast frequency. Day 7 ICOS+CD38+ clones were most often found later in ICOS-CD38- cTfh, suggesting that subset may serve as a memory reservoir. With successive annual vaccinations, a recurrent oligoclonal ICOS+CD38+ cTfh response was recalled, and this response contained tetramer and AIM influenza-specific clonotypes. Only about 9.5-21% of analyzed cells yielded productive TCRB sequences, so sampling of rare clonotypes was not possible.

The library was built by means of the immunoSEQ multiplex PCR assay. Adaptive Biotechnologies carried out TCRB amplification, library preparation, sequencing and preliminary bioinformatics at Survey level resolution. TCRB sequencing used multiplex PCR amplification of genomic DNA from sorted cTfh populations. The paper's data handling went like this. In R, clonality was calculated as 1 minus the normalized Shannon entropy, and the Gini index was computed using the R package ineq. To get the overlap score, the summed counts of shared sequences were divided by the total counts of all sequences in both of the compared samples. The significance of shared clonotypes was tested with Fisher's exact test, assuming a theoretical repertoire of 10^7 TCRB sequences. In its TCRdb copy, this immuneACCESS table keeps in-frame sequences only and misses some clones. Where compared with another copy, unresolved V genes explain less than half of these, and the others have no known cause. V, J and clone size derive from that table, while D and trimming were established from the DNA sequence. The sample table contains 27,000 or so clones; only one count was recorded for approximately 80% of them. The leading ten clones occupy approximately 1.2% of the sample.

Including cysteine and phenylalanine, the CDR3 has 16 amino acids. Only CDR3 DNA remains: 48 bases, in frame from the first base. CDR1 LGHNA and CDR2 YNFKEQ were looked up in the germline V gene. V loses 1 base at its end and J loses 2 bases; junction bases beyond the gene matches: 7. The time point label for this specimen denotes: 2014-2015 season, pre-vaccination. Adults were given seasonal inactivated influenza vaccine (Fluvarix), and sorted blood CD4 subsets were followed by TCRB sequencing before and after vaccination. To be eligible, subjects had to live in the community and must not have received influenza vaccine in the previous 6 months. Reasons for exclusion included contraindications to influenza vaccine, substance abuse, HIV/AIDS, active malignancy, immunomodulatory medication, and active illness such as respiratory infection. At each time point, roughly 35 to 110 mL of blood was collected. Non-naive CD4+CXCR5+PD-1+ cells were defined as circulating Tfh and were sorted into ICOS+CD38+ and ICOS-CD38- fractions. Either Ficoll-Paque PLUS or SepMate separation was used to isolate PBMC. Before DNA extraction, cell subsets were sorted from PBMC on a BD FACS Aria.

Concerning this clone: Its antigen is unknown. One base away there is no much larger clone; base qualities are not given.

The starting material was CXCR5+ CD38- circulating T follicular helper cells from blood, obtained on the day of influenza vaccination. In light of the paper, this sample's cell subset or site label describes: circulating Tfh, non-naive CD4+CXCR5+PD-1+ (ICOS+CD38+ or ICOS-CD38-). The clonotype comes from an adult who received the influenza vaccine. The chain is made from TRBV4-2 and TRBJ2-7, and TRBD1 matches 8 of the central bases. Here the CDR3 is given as CASSQAGQGGTYEQYF. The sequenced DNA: TGTGCCAGCAGCCAAGCCGGACAGGGAGGAACCTACGAGCAGTACTTC.